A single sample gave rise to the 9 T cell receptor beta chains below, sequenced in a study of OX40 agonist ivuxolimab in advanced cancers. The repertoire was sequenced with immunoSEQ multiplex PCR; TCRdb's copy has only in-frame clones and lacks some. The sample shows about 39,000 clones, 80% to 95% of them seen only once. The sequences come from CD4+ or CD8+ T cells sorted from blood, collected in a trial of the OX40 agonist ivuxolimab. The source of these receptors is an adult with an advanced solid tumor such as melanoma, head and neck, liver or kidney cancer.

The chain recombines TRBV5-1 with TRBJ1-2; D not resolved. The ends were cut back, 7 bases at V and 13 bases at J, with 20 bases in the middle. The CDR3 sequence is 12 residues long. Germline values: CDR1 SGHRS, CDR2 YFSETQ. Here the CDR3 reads CASSNGGTEATF. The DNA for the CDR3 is TGCGCCAGCTCCAACGGAGGAACCGAGGCCACCTTC.

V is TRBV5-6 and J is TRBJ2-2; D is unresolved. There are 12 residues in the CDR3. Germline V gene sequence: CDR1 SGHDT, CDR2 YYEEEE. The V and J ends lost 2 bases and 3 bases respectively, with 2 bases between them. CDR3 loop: CASSLDTGELFF. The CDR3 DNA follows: TGTGCCAGCAGCTTAGACACCGGGGAGCTGTTTTTT. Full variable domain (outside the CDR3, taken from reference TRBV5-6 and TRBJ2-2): DAGVTQSPTHLIKTRGQQVTLRCSPKSGHDTVSWYQQALGQGPQFIFQYYEEEERQRGNFPDRFSGHQFPNYSSELNVNALLLGDSALYLCASSLDTGELFFGEGSRLTVL.

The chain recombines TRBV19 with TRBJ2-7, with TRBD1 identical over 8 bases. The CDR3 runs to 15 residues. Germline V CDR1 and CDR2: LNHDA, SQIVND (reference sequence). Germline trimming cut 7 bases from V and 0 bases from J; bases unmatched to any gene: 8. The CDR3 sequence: CASTQGAGPSYEQYF. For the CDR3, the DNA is TGTGCCAGTACCCAGGGGGCAGGTCCCTCCTACGAGCAGTACTTC.

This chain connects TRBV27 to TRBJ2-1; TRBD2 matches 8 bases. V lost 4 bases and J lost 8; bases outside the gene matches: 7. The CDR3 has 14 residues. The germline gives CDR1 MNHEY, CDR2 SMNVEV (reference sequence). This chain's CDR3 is CASSSSGLAYEQFF. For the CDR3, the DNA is TGTGCCAGCAGTTCCTCTGGACTAGCTTATGAGCAGTTCTTC.

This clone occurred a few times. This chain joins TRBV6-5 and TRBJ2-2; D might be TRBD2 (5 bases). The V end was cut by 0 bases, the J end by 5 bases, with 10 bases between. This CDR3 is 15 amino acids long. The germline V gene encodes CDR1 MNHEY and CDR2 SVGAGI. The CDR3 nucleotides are TGTGCCAGCAGTTACTCGGTCGGGGATACCGGGGAGCTGTTTTTT. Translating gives CASSYSVGDTGELFF.

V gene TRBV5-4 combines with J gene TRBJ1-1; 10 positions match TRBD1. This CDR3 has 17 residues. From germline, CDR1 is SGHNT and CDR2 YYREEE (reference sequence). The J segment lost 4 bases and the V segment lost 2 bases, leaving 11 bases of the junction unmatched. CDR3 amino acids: CASSFGQGVNWVTEAFF. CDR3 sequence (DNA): TGTGCCAGCAGCTTCGGACAGGGGGTGAACTGGGTCACTGAAGCTTTCTTT.

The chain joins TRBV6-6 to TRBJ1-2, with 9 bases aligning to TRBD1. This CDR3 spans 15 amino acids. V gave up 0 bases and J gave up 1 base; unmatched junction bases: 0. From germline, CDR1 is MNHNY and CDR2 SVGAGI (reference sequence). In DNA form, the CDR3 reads TGTGCCAGCAGTTACTCGGACAGGGGTAACTATGGCTACACCTTC. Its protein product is CASSYSDRGNYGYTF.

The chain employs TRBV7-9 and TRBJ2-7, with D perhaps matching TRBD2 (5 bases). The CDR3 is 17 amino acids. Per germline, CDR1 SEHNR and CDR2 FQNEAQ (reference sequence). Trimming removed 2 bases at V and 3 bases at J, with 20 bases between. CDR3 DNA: TGTGCCAGCAGCTTAAGCTATCTGGGAGATTATGTCTACGAGCAGTACTTC. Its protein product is CASSLSYLGDYVYEQYF.

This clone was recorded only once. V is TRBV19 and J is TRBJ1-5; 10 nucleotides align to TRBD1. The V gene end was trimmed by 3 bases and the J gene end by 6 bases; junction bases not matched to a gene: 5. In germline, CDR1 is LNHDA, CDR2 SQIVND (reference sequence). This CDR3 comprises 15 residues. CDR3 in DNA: TGTGCCAGTAGTATCGGACAGGGGGTCACTCAGCCCCAGCATTTT. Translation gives CASSIGQGVTQPQHF. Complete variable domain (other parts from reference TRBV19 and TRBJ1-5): DGGITQSPKYLFRKEGQNVTLSCEQNLNHDAMYWYRQDPGQGLRLIYYSQIVNDFQKGDIAEGYSVSREKKESFPLTVTSAQKNPTAFYLCASSIGQGVTQPQHFGDGTRLSIL.